The clone carrying this T cell receptor beta chain was counted between two and nine times. Its antigen is unknown. Primers included in the PCR were 60 Vbeta and 13 Jbeta primers. TCRdb's table, derived via immunoSEQ multiplex PCR, lists solely in-frame clones and lacks some. Counted here are over 150,000 clones, about 77% occurring once; the ten biggest clones make up roughly 1.3%. The sample is drawn from a study of cytomegalovirus exposure and HLA in healthy donors. Trimming took 2 bases from V and 2 from J; bases not matched to a gene: 1. The CDR3 has 15 residues. Germline assignment: CDR1 LGHNA and CDR2 YSLEER. Overall study results and limits: An analysis done earlier found most TCR beta V segments productive about 87% or about 30% of the time. Later work found most CMV-associated TCR beta chains apparently HLA-restricted. A link between a missense DCLRE1C variant and TCR beta V- and J-gene trimming emerged from a later analysis.

This receptor was identified in a woman in her fifties or sixties in good health and CMV-seronegative. The sequenced sample was PBMCs. V and J are TRBV4-3 and TRBJ1-4; 8 positions agree with TRBD1. The CDR3 here is CASSQNRGTNEKLFF. The CDR3 DNA sequence: TGCGCCAGCAGCCAAAACAGGGGGACTAATGAAAAACTGTTTTTT.